Shown below are 10 T cell receptor beta chains from a single sample sequenced in a study of shared clonotypes between healthy human individuals. Here immunoSEQ multiplex PCR was the method, and the copy in TCRdb shows in-frame clones only, minus some. Of roughly 1 million clones listed, 70% to 80% are singletons. Sequenced: memory CD4+ T cells sorted from blood. Subset defined: CD45RA-negative fraction. The receptor set was obtained from a man in his late teens or twenties in good health.

This clone appeared a few times. The chain employs TRBV6-1 and TRBJ1-4, with no clear D. CDR1 and CDR2 from the germline V gene are MNHNS and SASEGT. This CDR3 comprises 13 residues. Trimming left V 6 bases short and J 5 bases short, with 10 bases between. CDR3: CASRDGMNEKLFF. The CDR3, as DNA: TGTGCCAGCAGGGACGGGATGAATGAAAAACTGTTTTTT.

The chain combines TRBV7-9 with TRBJ1-1, with 7 bases identical to TRBD1. In germline, CDR1 is SEHNR, CDR2 FQNEAQ (reference sequence). CDR3 length equals 15 residues. The junction had 13 bases not matched to a gene; V was cut back by 1 base and J by 11 bases. The CDR3 spells CASSLGGSRGGKAFF. CDR3 bases: TGTGCCAGCAGCTTAGGAGGATCCAGGGGGGGAAAGGCTTTCTTT.

The chain links TRBV9 to TRBJ2-5; tentatively, D is TRBD2 (6 bases). The CDR3 length is 15 residues. Germline assignment: CDR1 SGDLS and CDR2 YYNGEE. V lost 4 bases and J lost 5, with 18 bases in between. The CDR3 loop reads CASSSGTQAKETQYF. The DNA for the CDR3 is TGTGCCAGCAGCTCTGGGACTCAAGCGAAGGAGACCCAGTACTTC.

This chain uses TRBV7-8 with TRBJ1-4, with D unresolved. The germline V gene encodes CDR1 SGHVS and CDR2 FQNEAQ. This CDR3 is built from 15 residues. V was pared by 5 bases and J by 1 base, with 11 bases between. This chain's CDR3 is CASSRGWGTNEKLFF. The CDR3 DNA sequence: TGTGCCAGCAGCCGAGGATGGGGAACTAATGAAAAACTGTTTTTT.

The rearrangement uses TRBV9 and TRBJ1-1, with TRBD1 as a possible D gene (6 bases). Germline V lookup: CDR1 SGDLS, CDR2 YYNGEE. CDR3 length: 15 residues. Trimming pared 3 bases from V and 1 base from J, leaving 13 bases between. CDR3 coding DNA: TGTGCCAGCAGCGCCACGGCCAGGGGGAACACTGAAGCTTTCTTT. Amino acid sequence: CASSATARGNTEAFF.

This chain connects TRBV5-8 to TRBJ2-1; possible D gene TRBD2, 7 bases. V dropped 5 bases and J dropped 6 bases, with 15 bases sitting between them. The CDR3 runs 14 residues. Germline CDR1 is SGHTS and CDR2 is YDEGEE. The CDR3 loop is CASRVGRGRNEQFF. For the CDR3, the DNA is TGTGCCAGCAGGGTAGGGCGGGGGCGCAATGAGCAGTTCTTC.

Remarks on this clone: A much larger clone differs by one base, so this may be a read error. Other DNA sequences in the sample encode the same CDR3. V is TRBV10-3 and J is TRBJ2-3; 10 nucleotides match TRBD2. The CDR3 consists of 14 residues. V lost 6 bases, J lost 1 base, and 1 base stayed unmatched. The V gene's germline CDR1 is ENHRY and CDR2 SYGVKD. DNA of the CDR3: TGTGCCATCAGCGGGACTAGCGGCACAGATACGCAGTATTTT. Residues: CAISGTSGTDTQYF.

Written as DNA, the CDR3 is TGTGCCAGCAGCCACACCGGGACAGGGGGTCTTTACGAGCAGTACTTC. Translation: CASSHTGTGGLYEQYF. This chain connects TRBV7-8 to TRBJ2-7; 11 nucleotides match TRBD1. Germline CDR1 is SGHVS and CDR2 is FQNEAQ. V trimming: 5 bases; J trimming: 4 bases; junction bases outside the gene matches: 10. This CDR3 has 16 residues.

The chain couples TRBV6-1 to TRBJ1-3, with D possibly matching TRBD1 (5 bases). This CDR3 has 15 amino acids. The germline gives CDR1 MNHNS, CDR2 SASEGT. Trimming cost V 1 base and J 4 bases, with 11 bases left between them. CDR3 sequence reads: CASSEGRAGGNTIYF. Written as DNA, the CDR3 is TGTGCCAGCAGTGAAGGCAGGGCGGGGGGAAACACCATATATTTT.

This chain uses TRBV7-2 with TRBJ2-1, with 9 bases that match TRBD2. The germline CDR1 and CDR2 sequences are SGHTA and FQGNSA. The ends lost 3 bases at V and 6 bases at J; junction bases unmatched: 6. The CDR3 length is 15 residues. CDR3 residues: CASSFTGTSINEQFF. The CDR3 nucleotides are TGTGCCAGCAGCTTCACCGGGACTAGCATCAATGAGCAGTTCTTC.